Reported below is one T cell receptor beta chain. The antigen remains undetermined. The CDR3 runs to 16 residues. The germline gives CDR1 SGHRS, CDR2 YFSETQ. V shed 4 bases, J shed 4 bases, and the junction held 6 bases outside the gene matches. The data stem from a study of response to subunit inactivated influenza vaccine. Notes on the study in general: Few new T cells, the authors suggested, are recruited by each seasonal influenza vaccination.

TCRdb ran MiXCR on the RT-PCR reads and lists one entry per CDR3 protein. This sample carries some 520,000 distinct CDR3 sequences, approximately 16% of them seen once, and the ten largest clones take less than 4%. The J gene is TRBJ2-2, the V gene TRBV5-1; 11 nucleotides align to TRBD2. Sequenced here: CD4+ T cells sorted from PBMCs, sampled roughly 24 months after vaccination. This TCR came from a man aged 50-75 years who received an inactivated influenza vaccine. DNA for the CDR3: TGCGCCAGCAGCCTGAGACTAGCGGGACTCACCGGGGAGCTGTTTTTT. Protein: CASSLRLAGLTGELFF.